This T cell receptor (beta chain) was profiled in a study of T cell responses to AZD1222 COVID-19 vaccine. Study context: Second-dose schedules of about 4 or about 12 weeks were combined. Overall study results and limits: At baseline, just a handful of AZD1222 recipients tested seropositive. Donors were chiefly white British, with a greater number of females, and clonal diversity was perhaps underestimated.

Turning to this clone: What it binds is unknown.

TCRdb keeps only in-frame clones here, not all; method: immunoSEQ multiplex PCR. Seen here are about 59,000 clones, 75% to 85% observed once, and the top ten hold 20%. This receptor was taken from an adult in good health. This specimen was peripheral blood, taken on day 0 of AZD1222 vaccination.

The CDR3 is CASSGALSRADTQYF. CDR3 sequence (DNA): TGTGCCAGCAGTGGGGCCCTTTCCAGGGCAGATACGCAGTATTTT. This sequence joins TRBV2 and TRBJ2-3; tentative D call: TRBD1 (5 bases). The CDR3 spans 15 residues. V dropped 4 bases and J dropped 4 bases, with 15 bases sitting between them. Germline CDR1 SNHLY, CDR2 FYNNEI.